The T cell receptor beta chain described here comes from a study of immune evolution from preneoplasia to lung adenocarcinoma. V was pared by 4 bases and J by 4 bases, with 3 bases of the junction left unmatched. Germline V CDR1 and CDR2: MNHEY, SVGAGI. The CDR3 has 15 residues. Measured with immunoSEQ multiplex PCR; TCRdb has only the in-frame clones, and not every one. The table records more than 2,500 clones, 88% of them present only once. On this clone itself: Its antigen is not identified.

Study-level points and caveats: Clonality was highest in normal lung, lower in later-stage lesions apparently. Top clone frequencies peaked in normal lung, apparently declining through invasive adenocarcinoma.

The sequence was obtained from a person aged 70 to 85 with invasive lung adenocarcinoma. The specimen was FFPE invasive lung adenocarcinoma tissue. This chain uses TRBV6-5 with TRBJ2-1; 11 nucleotides agree with TRBD2. CDR3 loop: CASSFLAGGYNEQFF. DNA for the CDR3: TGTGCCAGCAGTTTTCTAGCGGGGGGTTACAATGAGCAGTTCTTC.